The next 24 T cell receptor beta chains were all read from a single sample in a study of T cells in Graves' hyperthyroidism and ophthalmopathy. Template material for amplifying TCR beta CDR3 regions consisted of RNA transcripts. With the HTBI primer set, the TCR CDR3 went through a first round of RT-PCR. From the multiplex PCR reads, TCRdb called clonotypes with MiXCR, one entry per CDR3 protein. The profile shows roughly 280,000 distinct CDR3 sequences, 20% to 25% of them singletons. Input material: blood. The receptors shown here come from a man aged 25-45 years with Graves' ophthalmopathy.

This clonotype showed up many times. J is TRBJ2-2 and V is TRBV27; unclear D gene. CDR3 length equals 15 residues. Germline CDR1 MNHEY, CDR2 SMNVEV (reference sequence). The germline V and J ends were trimmed by 4 bases and 3 bases, with 12 bases remaining between them. This CDR3 reads CASSSSRLHTGELFF. The CDR3 DNA is TGTGCCAGCAGTTCTTCCCGACTCCACACCGGGGAGCTGTTTTTT.

In this sample, this clonotype turned up many times. The chain recombines TRBV20-1 with TRBJ2-7; D may be TRBD1 (5 bases). This CDR3 spans 14 amino acids. Germline V gene lookup returns CDR1 DFQATT and CDR2 SNEGSKA (reference sequence). V lost 2 bases to trimming and J lost 6 bases, with 17 bases between them. In DNA, the CDR3 is TGCAGTGCTAGAAACCCCGGACGTGGGGCCGAGCAGTACTTC. This codes for CSARNPGRGAEQYF.

This clonotype came up many times. The J gene is TRBJ2-3, the V gene TRBV2, with a tentative D call TRBD2 (6 bases). Trimming removed 4 bases at V and 1 base at J, with 15 bases between. The CDR3 covers 16 residues. The V gene's germline CDR1 is SNHLY and CDR2 FYNNEI. The CDR3 nucleotides are TGTGCCAGCAGTGCCCCTGGGACTTTCCGCACAGATACGCAGTATTTT. Translation: CASSAPGTFRTDTQYF.

The chain carries TRBV5-8 and TRBJ2-7, with TRBD2 matching over 7 bases. Trimming removed 4 bases from V and 0 bases from J; junction bases left unmatched: 7. The CDR3 covers 15 residues. Germline loops: CDR1 SGHTS, CDR2 YDEGEE. For the CDR3, the DNA is TGTGCCAGCAGCCGTACAGGCGGGAGCTCCTACGAGCAGTACTTC. This gives the protein CASSRTGGSSYEQYF. The full variable domain, with the rest looked up from reference TRBV5-8 and TRBJ2-7, is EAGVTQSPTHLIKTRGQQATLRCSPISGHTSVYWYQQALGLGLQFLLWYDEGEERNRGNFPPRFSGRQFPNYSSELNVNALELEDSALYLCASSRTGGSSYEQYFGPGTRLTVT.

In this sample, this clonotype turned up many times. This chain joins TRBV28 and TRBJ1-3; tentative D call: TRBD1 (5 bases). Germline V lookup: CDR1 MDHEN, CDR2 SYDVKM. There are 14 residues in the CDR3. Between the trimmed V and J ends, which lost 7 bases and 4 bases, there was a span of 14 bases. The CDR3 reads CASTSGMAGNTIYF. In nucleotides, the CDR3 is TGTGCCAGCACCTCAGGGATGGCCGGAAACACCATATATTTT.

This clonotype was counted at least ten times. The chain uses TRBV11-2 and TRBJ2-5, with TRBD2 identical over 8 bases. The CDR3 totals 16 residues. Germline V lookup: CDR1 SGHAT, CDR2 FQNNGV. Trimming removed 1 base from V and 4 bases from J; junction bases left unmatched: 8. The CDR3 spells CASSLGVFAGGETQYF. As DNA, the CDR3 is TGTGCCAGCAGCTTAGGTGTCTTCGCGGGAGGAGAGACCCAGTACTTC.

This clonotype was recorded at least ten times. This chain links TRBV7-9 with TRBJ1-5; D is perhaps TRBD1 (6 bases). Germline CDR1 reads SEHNR; CDR2 reads FQNEAQ (reference sequence). Trimming took 5 bases from V and 8 from J, leaving 19 bases between them. This CDR3 spans 15 amino acids. CDR3 DNA: TGTGCCAGCAGCAGGGGTGGGGGGGCGCGGGAGCCCCAGCATTTT. This gives the protein CASSRGGGAREPQHF.

This clonotype has only a few counts. The chain joins TRBV7-3 to TRBJ2-1; the match to TRBD1 covers 12 bases. This CDR3 contains 22 residues. Germline V gives CDR1 SGHTA, CDR2 FQGTGA. V dropped 5 bases and J dropped 8; count of bases not matched to a gene: 28. This CDR3 is CASSPIGGGQGAPSGSWDEQFF. CDR3 coding DNA: TGTGCCAGCAGCCCAATCGGAGGGGGACAGGGGGCTCCTAGCGGGAGTTGGGATGAGCAGTTCTTC.

Only a few counts were recorded for this clonotype. V gene TRBV20-1 combines with J gene TRBJ2-5; 10 positions match TRBD1. Germline V lookup: CDR1 DFQATT, CDR2 SNEGSKA (reference sequence). The CDR3 length is 12 residues. J lost 5 bases, V lost 6 bases, and 3 bases had no gene match. CDR3: CSADRGGETQYF. For the CDR3, the DNA is TGCAGTGCGGACAGGGGGGGGGAGACCCAGTACTTC.

The chain joins TRBV20-1 to TRBJ1-1; the D gene is possibly TRBD1 (5 bases). V was trimmed by 1 base and J by 2 bases, leaving 8 bases between them. Per germline, CDR1 DFQATT and CDR2 SNEGSKA (reference sequence). This CDR3 is 13 amino acids long. CDR3 region: CSARVRGNTEAFF. CDR3 in DNA: TGCAGTGCTAGAGTAAGGGGAAACACTGAAGCTTTCTTT.

The CDR3 loop reads CASSWDRTYGYTF. The CDR3 nucleotides are TGTGCCAGCAGTTGGGACAGGACCTATGGCTACACCTTC. The V call is TRBV12-3 or TRBV12-4, the J call TRBJ1-2, with TRBD1 matching 8 bases. The CDR3 covers 13 residues. Trimming removed 4 bases from V and 4 bases from J; junction bases left unmatched: 2.

Ten or more counts support this clonotype. This chain joins TRBV28 and TRBJ2-7, with TRBD2 matching 12 bases. Germline assignment: CDR1 MDHEN and CDR2 SYDVKM. Germline trimming cut 2 bases from V and 2 bases from J; bases unmatched to any gene: 7. The CDR3 contains 17 residues. The CDR3 sequence is CASSLVGLAGHPYEQYF. The CDR3, as DNA: TGTGCCAGCAGTTTAGTCGGACTAGCGGGACACCCCTACGAGCAGTACTTC.

This chain links TRBV10-2 with TRBJ2-1, with 8 bases lining up with TRBD1. This CDR3 comprises 15 residues. The germline V gene has CDR1 WSHSY and CDR2 SAAADI. Trimming cost V 3 bases and J 3 bases; bases outside gene matches: 4. The CDR3 DNA reads TGCGCCAGCAGTGATCGCGGACAGGGCTACAATGAGCAGTTCTTC. Protein product: CASSDRGQGYNEQFF.

This clonotype showed up just a few times. The rearrangement links TRBV29-1 to TRBJ1-1, with 7 nucleotides matching TRBD1. The V segment lost 7 bases and the J segment 3 bases; nucleotides outside the gene matches: 11. The CDR3 has 14 residues. Per germline, CDR1 SQVTM and CDR2 ANQGSEA. The CDR3 DNA reads as TGCAGCGCTACCCGACCGGGACAGCACACTGAAGCTTTCTTT. It codes for CSATRPGQHTEAFF.

The chain is built from TRBV2 and TRBJ2-2; 7 nucleotides align to TRBD2. In germline, CDR1 is SNHLY, CDR2 FYNNEI. This CDR3 spans 17 amino acids. J gave up 2 bases and V 8 bases, and 14 bases lay outside the gene matches. The CDR3 sequence is CASYRGGGSRNTGELFF. CDR3 bases: TGTGCCAGCTACCGGGGCGGCGGGAGTCGTAACACCGGGGAGCTGTTTTTT.

The sample holds many counts of this clonotype. This rearrangement joins TRBV3-1 to TRBJ2-1; no definite D call. This CDR3 has 11 amino acids. Germline V gives CDR1 LGHDT, CDR2 YNNKEL (reference sequence). V shed 10 bases and J shed 7 bases, with 11 bases lying between them. The CDR3 here is CATALGNEQFF. The CDR3 DNA sequence: TGTGCCACCGCCCTCGGGAATGAGCAGTTCTTC.

This clonotype was found a few times. The chain employs TRBV11-3 and TRBJ2-7, with D perhaps given as TRBD1 or TRBD2 (5 bases each). The CDR3 runs to 11 residues. Per the germline V gene, CDR1 is SGHNT and CDR2 is YENEEA. The germline V and J ends were trimmed by 8 bases and 4 bases, with 9 bases remaining between them. The chain's CDR3 is CASGTAYEQYF. DNA of the CDR3: TGTGCCAGCGGGACGGCGTACGAGCAGTACTTC.

The gene calls are TRBV5-6 and TRBJ2-2; D gene ambiguous. The CDR3 length is 13 residues. Germline-derived CDR1 and CDR2 are SGHDT and YYEEEE. V gave up 2 bases and J gave up 3 bases, with 5 bases separating them. The CDR3 reads CASSFQDTGELFF. The CDR3 region has the DNA TGTGCCAGCAGCTTCCAGGACACCGGGGAGCTGTTTTTT.

This chain connects TRBV30 to TRBJ1-2; tentative D call: TRBD1 (5 bases). CDR3 length: 15 residues. V lost 4 bases and J lost 2, with 17 bases in between. Germline values: CDR1 GTSNPN, CDR2 SVGIG (reference sequence). CDR3 in DNA: TGTGCCTGGATACTATCCGGACAAACGAACTATGGCTACACCTTC. Translating it yields CAWILSGQTNYGYTF.

This rearrangement joins TRBV3-1 to TRBJ2-1; D is possibly TRBD2 (5 bases). The CDR3 consists of 16 residues. Per the germline V gene, CDR1 is LGHDT and CDR2 is YNNKEL (reference sequence). With 4 bases removed from V and 1 base from J, the gap between germline ends came to 14 bases. The CDR3 DNA follows: TGTGCCAGCAGCCCAAAAGGACTGATATCCTACAATGAGCAGTTCTTC. This codes for CASSPKGLISYNEQFF.

The chain joins TRBV6-2 or TRBV6-3 to TRBJ2-7, with D possibly matching TRBD2 (5 bases). Trimming left V 5 bases short and J 6 bases short, with 14 bases between. CDR3 size: 13 residues. CDR1 MNHEY and CDR2 SVGEGT come from the germline V gene. The CDR3 nucleotides read TGTGCCAGCAGTAGCGGCACGGGGAGCGAGCAGTACTTC. Residues: CASSSGTGSEQYF.

A few counts support this clonotype. The chain couples TRBV27 to TRBJ2-1; D may be TRBD1 (5 bases). The V end lost 0 bases, the J end lost 2 bases, and 11 bases lay between the germline ends. The CDR3 is 16 residues long. CDR1 MNHEY and CDR2 SMNVEV come from the germline V gene (reference sequence). DNA of the CDR3: TGTGCCAGCAGTTTATCTACAGGCGCTACCTACAATGAGCAGTTCTTC. Amino acid sequence: CASSLSTGATYNEQFF.

This clonotype has ten or more counts. The chain couples TRBV28 to TRBJ1-2; D might be TRBD1 (5 bases). CDR1 MDHEN and CDR2 SYDVKM come from the germline V gene. This CDR3 is 14 amino acids long. The V gene lost 6 bases and the J gene lost 1 base, with 12 bases spanning the gap. CDR3 amino acids: CASRYPGINYGYTF. CDR3 DNA: TGTGCCAGCAGATACCCAGGGATTAACTATGGCTACACCTTC.

There are a few counts of this clonotype. The chain joins TRBV6-1 to TRBJ1-6; the D gene is possibly TRBD1 (6 bases). This CDR3 contains 13 residues. The germline V gene encodes CDR1 MNHNS and CDR2 SASEGT. V was trimmed by 7 bases and J by 10 bases, leaving 14 bases between them. DNA for the CDR3: TGTGCCAGCACCAGGAGGGGGAAGTCACCCCTCCACTTT. Translating gives CASTRRGKSPLHF.